The next 15 T cell receptor beta chains were all read from a single sample in a study of sequential checkpoint blockade in melanoma. The sample's treatment: randomized to nivolumab then ipilimumab (arm A) or the reverse (arm B). Generated by immunoSEQ multiplex PCR, the TCRdb table keeps only in-frame clones and is missing some. Found here are approximately 18,000 clones, around 70% of them singletons; the top ten hold about 19%. Source: CD8+ T cells sorted from blood (inferred from file names), taken from a patient given nivolumab and ipilimumab in sequence. The origin of the receptors is a human donor with melanoma.

This clone was found a few times. This sequence joins TRBV19 and TRBJ1-1; a possible D gene is TRBD1 (5 bases). The germline gives CDR1 LNHDA, CDR2 SQIVND (reference sequence). The CDR3 is made up of 16 amino acids. V shed 3 bases and J shed 3 bases, with 17 bases lying between them. The CDR3 DNA is TGTGCCAGTAGTATGATACAGGAAAGAAGGTACACTGAAGCTTTCTTT. It yields the protein CASSMIQERRYTEAFF.

The chain has TRBV9 and TRBJ1-4, with D possibly matching TRBD1 (5 bases). Looked up from germline, CDR1 is SGDLS and CDR2 is YYNGEE. This CDR3 comprises 16 residues. Trimming pared 0 bases from V and 8 bases from J, leaving 17 bases between. CDR3 sequence: CASSVGSSRAGEKLFF. In DNA form, the CDR3 reads TGTGCCAGCAGCGTAGGGTCAAGCAGGGCAGGGGAAAAACTGTTTTTT.

The CDR3 loop is CASSLIAGDYNEQFF. The DNA for the CDR3 is TGTGCCAGCAGCTTAATAGCGGGAGACTACAATGAGCAGTTCTTC. The chain has TRBV11-1 and TRBJ2-1; 9 bases match TRBD2. After removal of 2 bases from V and 3 bases from J, the junction contained 2 bases not matched to a gene. Germline CDR1 and CDR2: SGHAT and FQDESV (reference sequence). This CDR3 has 15 residues.

The V gene is TRBV5-5, the J gene TRBJ1-4; D is possibly TRBD1 (6 bases). V lost 6 bases and J 4 bases, leaving 13 bases between the germline ends. Germline V gene sequence: CDR1 SGHKS, CDR2 YYEKEE (reference sequence). The CDR3 loop spans 14 amino acids. The CDR3 loop is CASTQGTVNEKLFF. CDR3 bases: TGTGCCAGCACACAGGGTACGGTTAATGAAAAACTGTTTTTT.

As to this clone: The junction shows a germline mismatch at one end, possibly a read error. The rearrangement joins TRBV6-4 to TRBJ1-4, with D unclear. CDR1 is MRHNA, CDR2 SNTAGT, per germline. This CDR3 comprises 14 residues. The CDR3 coding sequence is TGTGCCAGCAGTTACTCCGGCACAGTAGAAAAACTGTTTTTT. Residues: CASSYSGTVEKLFF.

The chain carries TRBV2 and TRBJ1-2, with a possible D match to TRBD1 (5 bases). The CDR3 loop spans 14 amino acids. V lost 6 bases and J 6 bases, leaving 17 bases between the germline ends. CDR1 is SNHLY, CDR2 FYNNEI, per germline. CDR3 region: CASSIKVGGNGYTF. The CDR3 nucleotides are TGTGCCAGCAGCATAAAGGTGGGGGGAAATGGCTACACCTTC.

This rearrangement joins TRBV6-1 to TRBJ1-2; 7 bases agree with TRBD1. Germline CDR1 and CDR2: MNHNS and SASEGT. CDR3 length: 13 amino acids. Unmatched junction bases numbered 2, after V lost 3 bases and J lost 4 bases. CDR3 in DNA: TGTGCCAGCAGTGATACAGGGGCCTATGGCTACACCTTC. Amino acid sequence: CASSDTGAYGYTF.

The V gene is TRBV7-8, the J gene TRBJ1-1, with 7 bases fitting TRBD1. The CDR3 spans 13 residues. The germline V gene encodes CDR1 SGHVS and CDR2 FQNEAQ. The J segment lost 1 base and the V segment lost 4 bases, leaving 0 bases of the junction unmatched. The DNA of the CDR3 is TGTGCCAGCAGCTACAGGGGGAACACTGAAGCTTTCTTT. Encoded protein: CASSYRGNTEAFF.

The V and J genes are TRBV5-1 and TRBJ1-2; D is possibly TRBD1 (5 bases). The V gene's germline CDR1 is SGHRS and CDR2 YFSETQ. The V and J ends lost 1 base and 8 bases respectively, with 12 bases between them. CDR3 size: 13 residues. CDR3 residues: CASSLSGPRGYTF. CDR3 coding DNA: TGCGCCAGCAGCTTGTCAGGGCCCCGGGGCTACACCTTC.

This sequence joins TRBV6-4 and TRBJ2-1, with TRBD2 matching 8 bases. The CDR3 is 14 amino acids. CDR1 MRHNA and CDR2 SNTAGT come from the germline V gene. V shed 6 bases and J 8 bases; nucleotides not matched to a gene: 9. This CDR3 is CASSRTSQVDEQFF. The DNA of the CDR3 is TGTGCCAGCAGCCGGACTAGCCAGGTGGATGAGCAGTTCTTC.

The V call is TRBV5-1, the J call TRBJ1-2; D is unclear. This CDR3 has 14 residues. Germline CDR1 and CDR2: SGHRS and YFSETQ. The germline V and J ends were trimmed by 0 bases and 5 bases, with 11 bases remaining between them. Here the CDR3 reads CASSLAGIGYGYTF. The CDR3 coding sequence is TGCGCCAGCAGCTTGGCCGGGATTGGGTATGGCTACACCTTC.

The CDR3 sequence is CASSFSGGAETQYF. DNA of the CDR3: TGTGCCAGCAGCTTTAGCGGGGGGGCAGAGACCCAGTACTTC. The chain carries TRBV7-9 and TRBJ2-5; 11 nucleotides align to TRBD2. V lost 3 bases and J lost 4; bases outside the gene matches: 1. This CDR3 comprises 14 residues. Germline assignment: CDR1 SEHNR and CDR2 FQNEAQ (reference sequence).

The chain carries TRBV19 and TRBJ1-5; no reliable D call. CDR1 is LNHDA and CDR2 is SQIVND in the germline V gene (reference sequence). Trimming removed 6 bases at V and 3 bases at J, with 9 bases between. The length of the CDR3 is 13 residues. The CDR3 coding sequence is TGTGCCAGTAGCCCGAGCTTCAATCAGCCCCAGCATTTT. This gives the protein CASSPSFNQPQHF. The full variable domain, in which reference TRBV19 and TRBJ1-5 provide the parts outside the CDR3, is DGGITQSPKYLFRKEGQNVTLSCEQNLNHDAMYWYRQDPGQGLRLIYYSQIVNDFQKGDIAEGYSVSREKKESFPLTVTSAQKNPTAFYLCASSPSFNQPQHFGDGTRLSIL.

The chain joins TRBV11-2 to TRBJ2-2; 15 bases map to TRBD2. The CDR3 is 17 amino acids. The V segment lost 3 bases and the J segment 5 bases; nucleotides outside the gene matches: 4. Germline CDR1 is SGHAT and CDR2 is FQNNGV. The CDR3 region is CASSLGLAGGSTGELFF. In DNA form, the CDR3 reads TGTGCCAGCAGCTTGGGACTAGCGGGAGGAAGTACCGGGGAGCTGTTTTTT.

The chain links TRBV2 to TRBJ1-1; 8 nucleotides match TRBD1. CDR1 is SNHLY and CDR2 is FYNNEI in the germline V gene. Trimming took 4 bases from V and 4 from J; bases not matched to a gene: 5. The CDR3 is 14 residues long. CDR3 sequence: CASSGYRGSTEAFF. CDR3 nucleotides: TGTGCCAGCAGTGGGTACAGGGGGAGCACTGAAGCTTTCTTT.